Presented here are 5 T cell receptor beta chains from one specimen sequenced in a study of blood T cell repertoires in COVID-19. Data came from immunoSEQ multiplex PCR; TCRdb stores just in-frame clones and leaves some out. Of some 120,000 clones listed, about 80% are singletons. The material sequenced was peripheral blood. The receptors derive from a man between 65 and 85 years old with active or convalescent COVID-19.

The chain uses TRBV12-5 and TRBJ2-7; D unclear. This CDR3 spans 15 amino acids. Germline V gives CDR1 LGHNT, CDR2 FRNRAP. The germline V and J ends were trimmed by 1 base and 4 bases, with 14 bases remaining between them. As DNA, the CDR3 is TGTGCTAGTGGTTTGGCGATAGCCTCGTTGTACGAGCAGTACTTC. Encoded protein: CASGLAIASLYEQYF.

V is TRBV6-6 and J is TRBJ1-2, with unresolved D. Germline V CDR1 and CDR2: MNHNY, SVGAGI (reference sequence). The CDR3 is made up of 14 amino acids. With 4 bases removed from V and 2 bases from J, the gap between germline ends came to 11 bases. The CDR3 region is CASSSSGLNYGYTF. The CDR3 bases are TGTGCCAGCAGTTCCTCGGGCCTCAACTATGGCTACACCTTC.

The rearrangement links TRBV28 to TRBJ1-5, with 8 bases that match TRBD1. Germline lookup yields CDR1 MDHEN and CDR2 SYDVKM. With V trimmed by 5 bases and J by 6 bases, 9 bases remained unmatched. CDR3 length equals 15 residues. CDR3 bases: TGTGCCAGCAGTCCATTTCAGGGGGCTAGTCAGCCCCAGCATTTT. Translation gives CASSPFQGASQPQHF.

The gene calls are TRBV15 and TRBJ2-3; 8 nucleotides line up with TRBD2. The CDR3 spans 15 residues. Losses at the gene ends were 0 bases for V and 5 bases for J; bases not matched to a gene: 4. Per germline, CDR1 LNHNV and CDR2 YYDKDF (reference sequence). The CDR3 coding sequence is TGTGCCACCAGCAGAGATATGGCGGGAGGAGATACGCAGTATTTT. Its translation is CATSRDMAGGDTQYF.

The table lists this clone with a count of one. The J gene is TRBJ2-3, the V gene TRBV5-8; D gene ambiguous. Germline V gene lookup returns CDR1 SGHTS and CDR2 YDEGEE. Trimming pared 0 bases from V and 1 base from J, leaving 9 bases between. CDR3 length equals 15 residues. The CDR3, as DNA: TGTGCCAGCAGCTTGGAACAAATTGGCACAGATACGCAGTATTTT. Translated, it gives CASSLEQIGTDTQYF.